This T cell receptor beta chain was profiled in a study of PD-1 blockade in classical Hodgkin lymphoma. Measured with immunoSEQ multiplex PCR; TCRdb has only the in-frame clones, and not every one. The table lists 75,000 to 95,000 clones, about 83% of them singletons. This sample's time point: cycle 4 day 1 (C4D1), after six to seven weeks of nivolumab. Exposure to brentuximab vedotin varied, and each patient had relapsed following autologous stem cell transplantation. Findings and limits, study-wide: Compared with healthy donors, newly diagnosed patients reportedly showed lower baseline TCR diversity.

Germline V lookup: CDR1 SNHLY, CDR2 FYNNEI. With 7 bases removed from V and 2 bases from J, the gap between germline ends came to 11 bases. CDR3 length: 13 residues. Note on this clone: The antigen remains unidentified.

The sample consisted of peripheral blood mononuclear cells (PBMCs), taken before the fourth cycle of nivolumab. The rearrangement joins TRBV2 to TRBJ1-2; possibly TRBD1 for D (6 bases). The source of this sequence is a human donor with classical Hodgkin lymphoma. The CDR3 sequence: CASTGGGNYGYTF. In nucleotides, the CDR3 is TGTGCCAGCACTGGGGGCGGGAACTATGGCTACACCTTC.